Reported below is one T cell receptor (beta chain). This entry is derived from a study of blood T cell repertoires in COVID-19. Produced via immunoSEQ multiplex PCR; TCRdb's table is partial and in-frame only. The sample consists of about 60,000 clones, approximately 84% of them appearing once. This CDR3 has 13 residues. Per germline, CDR1 SNHLY and CDR2 FYNNEI. J was trimmed by 3 bases and V by 8 bases; bases with no gene match: 7. Sample: peripheral blood. The sequence came from a man in his 60s with COVID-19, enrolled during active disease. This chain joins TRBV2 and TRBJ2-7; TRBD2 matches at 7 bases. In DNA, the CDR3 is TGTGCCAGCCGCGCGGGAGTCGTCTACGAGCAGTACTTC. Translation: CASRAGVVYEQYF.